These 30 T cell receptor beta chains came from one sample sequenced in a study of tumor-infiltrating lymphocytes in primary liver carcinoma. A primer matching the constant region was used to make TCR beta cDNA from 450 to 500 ng of total RNA. Amplification in three nested multiplex PCR rounds with slightly modified ARM-PCR gave rise to TCR beta libraries. A C-beta reverse primer was combined with TRBV1-TRBV30 forward primers in the first two PCR rounds, and each round had roughly 9 cycles. TCRdb re-analysed the multiplex PCR reads in MiXCR, keeping a single row per CDR3 protein. The repertoire has fewer than 350,000 distinct CDR3 sequences, over 55% of them found once; the top ten carry roughly 9%. RNA isolated from unsorted whole blood supplied the blood RNA, with germline DNA also extracted. The sequencing input was peripheral blood. These receptors all stem from a man aged 35-49 years with primary liver carcinoma and hepatitis B virus infection.

As concerns this clonotype: This may stem from a read error, because a much larger clone lies one nucleotide away. The chain carries TRBV12-3 or TRBV12-4 and TRBJ2-7; D might be TRBD1 (5 bases). The CDR3 is made up of 15 amino acids. In DNA, the CDR3 is TGTGCCGGCAGTTCAGAATTCAGGGCGTACTACGAGCAGTACTTC. Protein product: CAGSSEFRAYYEQYF.

On this clonotype: The junction shows a germline mismatch at one end, possibly a read error. The chain combines TRBV6-1 with TRBJ2-5; perhaps D is TRBD1 or TRBD2 (5 bases each). The germline V gene encodes CDR1 MNHNS and CDR2 SASEGT. The CDR3 length is 14 residues. The CDR3 DNA reads as TGTGCTAGCAGTGAAGGGACGGTCGTAGAGACCCAGTACTTC. This encodes CASSEGTVVETQYF.

The chain recombines TRBV7-8 with TRBJ2-7; weak D call: TRBD2 (5 bases). CDR1 and CDR2 (germline): SGHVS, FQNEAQ. This CDR3 region has 17 residues. The CDR3 coding sequence is TGTAGCAGCAGCTTATATCTGTCTACTAGTGAAGAATACGAGCAGTACTTC. This translates into CSSSLYLSTSEEYEQYF.

This clonotype appeared a single time. Possible read error: a much larger clone is one base away. V and J are TRBV12-3 or TRBV12-4 and TRBJ2-1; D not certain. V was clipped by 2 bases and J by 10 bases, with 15 bases between them. CDR3 size: 14 residues. The CDR3 bases are TGTGCCAGCAGTTTAATACAAGCGATTCAAGAGCAGTTCTTC. Translation: CASSLIQAIQEQFF.

V usage is TRBV10-3 and J usage is TRBJ1-1, with D hard to call. Trimming removed 5 bases from V and 5 bases from J, with 12 bases in between. The CDR3 covers 13 residues. The V gene's germline CDR1 is ENHRY and CDR2 SYGVKD. Here the CDR3 reads CAISFLGSTEAFF. The CDR3 coding sequence is TGTGCCATCAGTTTCTTGGGGAGTACTGAAGCTTTCTTT.

The sample holds a few counts of this clonotype. V is TRBV4-2 and J is TRBJ2-3, with D unresolved. V lost 4 bases and J 6 bases, leaving 14 bases between the germline ends. CDR1 is LGHNA, CDR2 YNFKEQ, per germline. There are 14 residues in the CDR3. CDR3 DNA sequence: TGTGCCAGCAGCCCTCGCGCGGTAGAGGATACGCAGTATTTT. Its protein is CASSPRAVEDTQYF.

To note about this clonotype: A much more abundant neighbour one base away suggests this may be a read error. This chain joins TRBV6-1 and TRBJ2-1; no clear D gene. Trimming removed 8 bases at V and 4 bases at J, with 12 bases between. The CDR3 runs to 13 residues. Germline values: CDR1 MNHNS, CDR2 SASEGT. The CDR3 bases are TGTGCCAGCGGGATAGACATGTACAATGAGCAGTTCTTC. The encoded protein is CASGIDMYNEQFF.

Details on this clonotype: Being one base from a much bigger clone, this may be a read error. This sequence joins TRBV6-6 and TRBJ2-7; the match to TRBD2 covers 9 bases. CDR3 length: 15 residues. Per the germline V gene, CDR1 is MNHNY and CDR2 is SVGAGI (reference sequence). CDR3 in DNA: TGTGCCAGCAGTCCCGGACTAGCGTCCCTTTACGAGCGGTACTTC. This codes for CASSPGLASLYERYF.

The chain links TRBV11-2 to TRBJ2-5; no clear D gene. CDR1 is SGHAT, CDR2 FQNNGV, per germline. This CDR3 spans 15 amino acids. Trimming cost V 11 bases and J 3 bases, with 22 bases left between them. The CDR3 DNA is TGTGCCGACAACTTATTTCAAACAACGAAAGAGACCCAGTACTTC. It translates to CADNLFQTTKETQYF. The whole variable domain, remainder taken from reference TRBV11-2 and TRBJ2-5, is EAGVAQSPRYKIIEKRQSVAFWCNPISGHATLYWYQQILGQGPKLLIQFQNNGVVDDSQLPKDRFSAERLKGVDSTLKIQPAKLEDSAVYLCADNLFQTTKETQYFGPGTRLLVL.

Comment on this clonotype: This likely comes from a read error, as the CDR3 has no conserved phenylalanine or tryptophan at its end. The chain couples TRBV11-1 to TRBJ2-1, with D possibly TRBD2 on 5 matching bases. The germline gives CDR1 SGHAT, CDR2 FQDESV (reference sequence). The CDR3 runs to 17 residues. V lost 1 base and J 1 base, leaving 14 bases between the germline ends. The DNA of the CDR3 is TGTGCCAGCAGCTTAGGGCTAGCTGGAAGGTCCTACAATGAGCAGTTCCTC. Protein: CASSLGLAGRSYNEQFL.

With respect to this clonotype: A much larger clone is a single base away; this may be a read error. The genes are TRBV4-3 and TRBJ2-5; TRBD2 matches 12 bases. Germline V gene data show CDR1 as LGHNA and CDR2 as YSLEER. This CDR3 has 16 amino acids. The CDR3, as DNA: TGCGCCAACAGCCAAGATCTAGCGGGAGGGCCAGAGACCCAGTACTTC. It yields the protein CANSQDLAGGPETQYF.

Comment on this clonotype: A much larger clone is a single base away; this may be a read error. This chain's CDR3 is CAGSPNPGNTIYF. As DNA, the CDR3 is TGTGCCGGCAGCCCCAATCCTGGAAACACCATATATTTT. This sequence joins TRBV7-9 and TRBJ1-3; unclear D gene. CDR1 SEHNR and CDR2 FQNEAQ come from the germline V gene (reference sequence). The CDR3 has 13 amino acids.

As to this clonotype: A read error may explain this, as a much larger clone is one base away. This chain links TRBV6-1 with TRBJ2-1; a weak D match, TRBD2 (6 bases). V was clipped by 5 bases and J by 4 bases, with 24 bases between them. The CDR3 has 18 residues. The germline CDR1 and CDR2 sequences are MNHNS and SASEGT. CDR3 nucleotide sequence: TGTGCCAGCAGTCGACTAGTGGGAGCCCTATCGGGGTACAATGAGCAGTTCTTC. This encodes CASSRLVGALSGYNEQFF.

The chain has TRBV7-9 and TRBJ2-1; 13 bases align to TRBD2. Germline V gene sequence: CDR1 SEHNR, CDR2 FQNEAQ (reference sequence). CDR3 length equals 18 residues. V dropped 9 bases and J dropped 4; count of bases not matched to a gene: 15. The CDR3 protein is CASSPRLAGGLRYNEQFF. CDR3 bases: TGTGCCAGTTCCCCGAGACTAGCGGGAGGACTTAGATACAATGAGCAGTTCTTC.

The sample holds many counts of this clonotype. The chain carries TRBV11-1 and TRBJ2-2; D tentatively reads TRBD1 or TRBD2 (6 bases each). V lost 5 bases, J lost 2 bases, and 18 bases lay in between. CDR3 length equals 17 residues. CDR1 is SGHAT, CDR2 FQDESV, per germline (reference sequence). The CDR3 loop is CASSPGPSGANTGELFF. The DNA for the CDR3 is TGTGCCAGCAGCCCAGGGCCCTCGGGGGCAAACACCGGGGAGCTGTTTTTT.

Note on this clonotype: The germline gene is not matched at one end of the junction; a read error may be the cause. DNA for the CDR3: TGCGCCTGCAGTGAAACCGCACTGAACACTGAAGCTTTCTTT. Protein sequence: CACSETALNTEAFF. V usage is TRBV6-1 and J usage is TRBJ1-1, with unresolved D. The CDR3 is 14 residues long. Looked up from germline, CDR1 is MNHNS and CDR2 is SASEGT.

The chain recombines TRBV12-3 or TRBV12-4 with TRBJ2-6; D is ambiguous. There are 14 residues in the CDR3. Trimming left V 6 bases short and J 1 base short, with 7 bases between. The CDR3 loop reads CASSLKSGANVLTF. The DNA of the CDR3 is TGTGCCAGCAGCCTGAAATCTGGGGCCAACGTCCTGACTTTC.

This sequence joins TRBV6-6 and TRBJ2-5; 8 nucleotides agree with TRBD1. CDR1 is MNHNY, CDR2 SVGAGI, per germline (reference sequence). This CDR3 is 12 amino acids long. Trimming took 11 bases from V and 5 from J; bases not matched to a gene: 7. The chain's CDR3 is CAGSQGAETQYF. In DNA, the CDR3 is TGTGCCGGTAGTCAGGGGGCTGAGACCCAGTACTTC.

On this clonotype itself: A read error may be the cause here, since a much bigger clone is one base away. The chain is built from TRBV6-5 and TRBJ2-2, with a weak D call TRBD2 (6 bases). Germline CDR1 MNHEY, CDR2 SVGAGI. CDR3 length: 16 residues. The CDR3 here is CASSYGSGHNTGGLFF. The CDR3 nucleotides are TGTGCCAGCAGTTACGGAAGCGGGCATAACACCGGGGGGCTGTTTTTT.

As to this clonotype: An end of the junction differs from the germline gene, which may be a read error. This chain uses TRBV6-6 with TRBJ2-3, with 12 bases that match TRBD2. This CDR3 contains 17 residues. Germline V CDR1 and CDR2: MNHNY, SVGAGI (reference sequence). The CDR3 DNA follows: TGTGCCAGAAGTTACCCTACTAGCGGGAGGAGCACAGATACGCAGTATTTT. Encoded protein: CARSYPTSGRSTDTQYF.

With regard to this clonotype: The junction departs from the called germline gene at one end, perhaps through a read error. The chain joins TRBV12-3 or TRBV12-4 to TRBJ2-1, with 8 bases fitting TRBD2. The CDR3 consists of 15 residues. The CDR3 is CASSLGTRGLNKQFF. DNA for the CDR3: TGTGCGAGCAGTCTCGGGACTAGGGGACTCAATAAGCAGTTCTTC.

This clonotype was observed a handful of times. V and J are TRBV5-8 and TRBJ1-2; perhaps TRBD1 as D (5 bases). Trimming removed 4 bases from V and 4 bases from J, with 17 bases in between. CDR1 and CDR2 from the germline V gene are SGHTS and YDEGEE. CDR3 length equals 15 residues. CDR3 nucleotide sequence: TGTGCCAGCAGCCCACCTCGGGGGTCAGGCTATGGCTACACCTTC. Protein: CASSPPRGSGYGYTF.

Regarding this clonotype: One junction end disagrees with the germline gene, perhaps due to a read error. This chain links TRBV4-3 with TRBJ2-2, with 8 bases matching TRBD2. CDR1 and CDR2 from the germline V gene are LGHNA and YSLEER. The CDR3 length is 17 residues. The CDR3, as DNA: TGCGCCAGCGGCCAAGATATCGGAGCGGGAGTCACCGGGGAGCTGTTTTTT. It specifies CASGQDIGAGVTGELFF.

This clonotype was detected once. Lacking the conserved final phenylalanine or tryptophan, this CDR3 likely reflects a read error. J is TRBJ2-7 and V is TRBV11-2, with a tentative D call TRBD2 (5 bases). The CDR3 is made up of 14 amino acids. Germline CDR1 SGHAT, CDR2 FQNNGV. CDR3 in amino acids: CANSYQTEAYEQYL. The DNA of the CDR3 is TGTGCCAACAGCTACCAGACGGAGGCCTACGAGCAGTACCTC.

This clonotype came up many times. V is TRBV5-1 and J is TRBJ2-5; maybe TRBD1 (6 bases). The V gene lost 4 bases and the J gene lost 0 bases, with 19 bases spanning the gap. The CDR3 consists of 17 residues. CDR1 is SGHRS, CDR2 YFSETQ, per germline. CDR3 DNA sequence: TGCGCCAGCAGCCATAGACCAGGGGTCGGGTACCAAGAGACCCAGTACTTC. It is translated as CASSHRPGVGYQETQYF.

This clonotype was seen repeatedly, ten times or more. The rearrangement joins TRBV6-2 or TRBV6-3 to TRBJ2-2, with 9 bases aligning to TRBD1. Germline values: CDR1 MNHEY, CDR2 SVGEGT. V dropped 11 bases and J dropped 4; count of bases not matched to a gene: 5. The CDR3 length is 13 residues. The CDR3 DNA reads as TGTGCCGCACAGGGGGCCGGCACCGGGGAGCTGTTTTTT. Translation gives CAAQGAGTGELFF.

On this clonotype itself: A much larger clone sits a single nucleotide away, making a read error possible. The rearrangement links TRBV4-1 to TRBJ1-5; D ambiguous. The CDR3 runs 15 residues. Per germline, CDR1 MGHRA and CDR2 YSYEKL. CDR3 residues: CASSQDGNGNQPRHF. In DNA, the CDR3 is TGCGCCAGCAGCCAAGATGGAAACGGCAATCAGCCCCGGCATTTT.

Notes on this clonotype: One base away lies a much larger clone, so this may be a sequencing read error. This chain connects TRBV12-5 to TRBJ1-1; D may be TRBD1 (6 bases). V lost 9 bases to trimming and J lost 4 bases, with 15 bases between them. CDR3 size: 13 residues. Germline-derived CDR1 and CDR2 are LGHNT and FRNRAP. The CDR3, as DNA: TGTGCTAGCCTGATAGGGGGGGGCACTGAAGCTTTCTTT. Protein sequence: CASLIGGGTEAFF.

Note on this clonotype: A much larger clone lies a single base off, so this may be a read error. The chain links TRBV4-2 to TRBJ2-1, with 9 bases lining up with TRBD2. Germline loops: CDR1 LGHNA, CDR2 YNFKEQ. CDR3 length: 17 amino acids. J was trimmed by 4 bases and V by 0 bases; bases with no gene match: 7. This CDR3 reads CASSQDPPSGEYNEQFF. The CDR3 DNA reads TGTGCCAGCAGCCAAGATCCTCCTAGCGGGGAGTACAATGAGCAGTTCTTC.

This clonotype was observed a few times. The rearrangement joins TRBV5-1 to TRBJ2-7, with 12 bases matching TRBD2. Germline CDR1 is SGHRS and CDR2 is YFSETQ. The CDR3 runs 16 residues. V trimming: 4 bases; J trimming: 4 bases; junction bases outside the gene matches: 9. The CDR3 bases are TGCGCCAGCAGCAGATGGACTAGCGGGATTCGGTACGAGCAGTACTTC. It encodes CASSRWTSGIRYEQYF.